This T cell receptor beta chain was identified in a study of blood T cell repertoires in COVID-19. Whole-study context: Samples of COVID-19 (acute and convalescent) were obtained from the United States, Italy and Spain. T cells, B-cell-depleted T cells, or PBMCs provided the cDNA or gDNA that served as material.

In germline, CDR1 is LGHDT, CDR2 YNNKEL (reference sequence). The ends lost 4 bases at V and 1 base at J; junction bases unmatched: 4. The CDR3 extends over 15 amino acids. Study processing details: For nucleated cells, counts were estimated from reference gene primer amplification. Data came from immunoSEQ multiplex PCR; TCRdb stores just in-frame clones and leaves some out. D and trimming were read from the DNA, whereas the V and J calls and clone size are those reported in that table. This table has around 180,000 clones, 70% to 90% appearing once. Sequencing was carried out using peripheral blood. The chain employs TRBV3-1 (or the pseudogene TRBV3-2) and TRBJ2-3, with TRBD2 matching over 8 bases. The receptor was isolated from a man aged 35 to 55 with active or convalescent COVID-19. DNA of the CDR3: TGTGCCAGCAGCCTGGTCGGGGGGGGCACAGATACGCAGTATTTT. Its protein is CASSLVGGGTDTQYF.